This record looks at one T cell receptor beta chain sequence and its context. These data originate in a study of quantifying T cell responses using KT2 cells. Study in general: RNA was reverse transcribed with TCR alpha and beta constant-region primers.

The cDNA 3' end received a ligated oligonucleotide with a UMI. An equimolar mix of RC1.1 and RC1.2 primed the beta chain across TRBC1 and TRBC2. From the second PCR onward, TCR alpha and beta chains were processed separately. Via MiXCR, TCRdb re-called the UMI-ligation and nested PCR reads, giving one row per CDR3 protein. Of tens of thousands of distinct CDR3 sequences detected, roughly an eighth appear once; the ten largest clones hold around 9.9%. Germline lookup yields CDR1 ENHRY and CDR2 SYGVKD. This CDR3 region has 14 residues. Trimming took 5 bases from V and 4 from J, leaving 11 bases between them.

The clonotype originates from a human donor. The source material was PBMCs spiked with cells of the T cell clone KT2. This chain links TRBV10-3 with TRBJ2-2, with a weak D call TRBD2 (5 bases). Here the CDR3 DNA reads TGTGCCATCAGTTCGTTAGCGCCCACCGGGGAGCTGTTTTTT. Translation: CAISSLAPTGELFF.